This T cell receptor beta chain was identified in a study of cytomegalovirus exposure and HLA in healthy donors (dated by TCRdb to between 2016 and 2019). In the study overall: According to an earlier analysis of a few hundred of the donors, about 190 million T cells yielded roughly 110 million unique TCR beta sequences and about 300 Gb of sequence data. About 280 gigabases of sequencing data and around 85 million unique TCR sequences made up an early release that covered approximately 650 HLA-typed donors. Among the roughly 380 genotyped donors, approximately 76% belonged to the genetic ancestry cluster associated with self-reported Caucasian donors. The aim of the study was to test whether cataloging public T cell receptors could identify signatures of past pathogen exposure. The T cell repertoires of 700 or so subjects were profiled by immunosequencing and related to cytomegalovirus serostatus. Besides the first cohort of 666 subjects, a separate validation cohort made up of roughly 120 different subjects was used. High-throughput TCR immunosequencing, statistical association of individual TCRs with disease status, and machine learning were combined to predict cytomegalovirus infection status. In a later analysis, previously published TCR beta repertoires from roughly 710 donors were re-analyzed and high-resolution HLA genotyping was added so that TCR occurrence patterns could be studied. In the later analysis, no new phenotypic data were used to find candidate immune exposures; instead, reliance was placed on TCR beta sequences and their occurrence across donors. An earlier analysis of around 540 of the donors applied high-throughput TCR beta sequencing to assess whether each TCR beta V gene segment acted as functional or pseudogenic. Donor age, sex, ethnicity and CMV serostatus were compiled together with the repertoire data. A later genetic analysis took genome-wide SNP genotypes for about 65% of the 666 donors and used that subset as a discovery cohort. All discovery cohort repertoires had been generated using a single sequencing platform. HLA typing included class I and class II loci at four-digit resolution. The number of typed donors differed by locus: roughly 629-640 for A, B, C, DRB1 and DQB1; roughly 510 for DQA1; over 600 for DPA1; and about 450 for DPB1. Several DR-DQ haplotypes were handled as single units for association and clustering because linkage in the cohort was strong. On average, approximately 250,000 unique TCR beta nucleotide sequences were sequenced per donor among a few hundred genotyped donors of the cohort, with approximately 18% of those sequences being non-productive. Study-wide conclusions, independent of this receptor: In a later genetic analysis, fewer N-insertions in productive TCRs were reported among donors in an Asian-associated ancestry cluster than the roughly 700-donor mean. Because HLA typing was missing for some donors at each locus, association tests included only the typed subset. It was suggested by the authors that the approach could potentially be generalized to other disease states and immunological phenotypes. In a later genetic analysis, a missense DCLRE1C variant was associated with V-gene and J-gene trimming of TCR beta chains, and the association was replicated in an independent cohort. The classifier was reported to diagnose cytomegalovirus status with high specificity and sensitivity in both the original cohort and the validation cohort. A group of highly shared sequence variants was considered likely to be a technical artifact of the sequencing pipeline. In a later analysis, HLA-associated TCR beta chains were found to be more clonally expanded and to have lower generation probabilities than equally common non-associated chains. While some public TCRs were present in many individuals, most TCR sequences turned up only very rarely across donors. In this cohort, only TCR beta chains were sequenced, and detectable features were limited by the absence of alpha or paired-chain data. A total of roughly 160 TCR beta chains were listed by the study as associated with cytomegalovirus. Because counts were too low, seventeen rarely observed V segments, including chromosome 9 orphons, were left out of the earlier analysis of over 550 of the donors. Assigning TCR associations to individual alleles was difficult when HLA alleles, especially DR and DQ, strongly co-occurred. Most CMV-associated TCR beta chains appeared to be HLA-restricted in a later analysis, and the HLA associations seemed to be driven largely by CMV exposure. In a later analysis, TCR association rates were found to vary across HLA loci, with the most associated TCRs seen for DRB1 alleles and the fewest for HLA-C alleles. Correlated functional status among segregating V segments might be attributable to linkage disequilibrium, but an unknown experimental factor could not be ruled out. An earlier analysis of 587 of the donors showed that most TCR beta V segments appeared in productive rearrangements either about 87% or about 30% of the time, which broadly matched IMGT annotations. In a later analysis, 16,951 TCR beta sequences were associated with specific HLA alleles at a false discovery rate of 0.05. CMV serostatus was the only immune exposure information available for the cohort. A few of the identified cytomegalovirus-associated TCR beta chains were confirmed in vitro to be specific for cytomegalovirus antigens. In a later analysis, several top co-occurrence clusters were reported to appear linked to parvovirus B19, influenza, CMV and Epstein-Barr virus. A further reported finding was that TCR beta sequences accurately predicted the HLA-A and HLA-B alleles for most subjects in the first cohort. The presence/absence analyses assumed that sequencing depth was roughly uniform across donors, and that assumption may not be true.

A word on this clone: Its antigen specificity is not known. No base qualities exist here, and no much larger clone lies one base off it.

In total, approximately 700 healthy bone marrow donors made up the cohort. At the time of sampling, every cohort member was nominally healthy, though immune exposures that went unrecorded were likely present. The donor was CMV seronegative and belonged to the group of approximately 320 seronegative cohort members. Each donor provided a peripheral blood sample, and peripheral blood mononuclear cells were used for TCR beta sequencing. The Qiagen DNeasy Blood Extraction Kit was used to extract genomic DNA from the blood cell samples. Library preparation used the immunoSEQ multiplex PCR assay. The multiplex PCR relied on a mix of 60 forward primers for TCR Vbeta segments and 13 reverse primers for TCR Jbeta segments. A multiplex PCR assay on genomic DNA amplified the CDR3 region of rearranged TCR beta genes. Amplified TCR beta libraries were sequenced as 87-base-pair reads on the Illumina HiSeq System. For the original study's pipeline: Across the 600 to 700 repertoires, a later analysis counted about 81 million unique TCR beta chains, around 11 million of which were shared by at least two donors. To remove PCR and sequencing errors, raw reads were error-corrected and collapsed into unique sequences using a nearest-neighbor algorithm that merged closely related sequences. V, D and J gene segments were assigned by aligning CDR3 sequences to IMGT reference sequences. Each retained sequence needed at least a six-nucleotide match to both a V gene segment and a J gene segment. Rearrangements were called productive when the CDR3 lacked stop codons and stayed in frame with V and J; all others were non-productive. CDR3 was defined according to IMGT convention as the region running from the second conserved V-encoded cysteine to the conserved J-encoded phenylalanine. Sequences without an unambiguous match to a single V gene segment were excluded from the earlier analysis of a few hundred of the donors. An earlier analysis of under 750 of the donors called V segments functional above 56.7% productive rearrangements and segregating when the between-donor standard deviation exceeded 5%. To diagnose cytomegalovirus status from the catalog of TCR beta chain sequences, a statistical classification framework was built. In a later analysis, TCR nucleotide sequences were compared against IMGT/GENE-DB human TR gene sequences so that V and J genes could be assigned. Using the TCRdist pipeline, a later analysis assigned CDR3 sequences along with most-parsimonious VDJ recombination scenarios. In a later analysis, each TCR beta chain was defined by its CDR3 amino acid sequence together with its V-gene family, and reads without a unique V-gene family were excluded. To address suspected cross-contamination and a sequencing artifact, a later analysis removed approximately 600 highly shared, low-generation-probability nucleotide sequences. For each public chain, a later analysis derived a clonal expansion index from normalized ranks of inferred template counts within each repertoire. In a later analysis, generation probabilities were computed using a VDJ recombination model fitted to out-of-frame rearrangements, and the results were checked against IGoR. In a later analysis, TCR-TCR, TCR-HLA and TCR-CMV co-occurrence was scored with hypergeometric tests, and a repertoire-size bias correction was applied to TCR pairs. In a later analysis, false discovery rates were estimated by permuting HLA or CMV assignments 20 times. In a later analysis, co-occurring TCRs were grouped with DBSCAN, and TCRdist sequence similarity was added when clustering was performed within HLA-allele-positive subsets. Co-occurrence clustering excluded repertoires with fewer than 30,000 or more than 120,000 public chains, plus five with anomalous nucleotide sharing. Drawn from immuneACCESS, this table holds only the in-frame rearrangements with V and J called that TCRdb kept. Clones are partly lost; checked studies trace under half to an unresolved V gene and leave the rest unexplained. Clone size and the V and J calls come from that table; the DNA yielded D and trimming. The sample table contains some 170,000 clones; only one count was recorded for roughly 79% of them. The ten largest clones add up to around 14% of the sample.

The origin of this receptor is a woman aged 45 to 65 in good health and CMV-seronegative. Sequenced: PBMCs.

At the DNA level, the sequence is TGTGCCATCAGGCCGGGGACTAACTATGGCTACACCTTC. Its translation reads: CAIRPGTNYGYTF. Recombination connected TRBV10-3 to TRBJ1-2; the D gene lacks a confident call. Including cysteine and phenylalanine, the CDR3 has 13 amino acids. Of all the DNA, just the CDR3 is kept, 39 bases in frame from base 1. CDR1 and CDR2 (ENHRY, SYGVKD) derive from the germline V gene. V sheds 6 bases and J sheds 0 bases, leaving 8 bases between their ends.